This TCR beta chain was profiled in a study of T-cell memory formation after mild COVID-19. In this sample, this clonotype turned up a few times. TCRdb re-called the 5' RACE reads through MiXCR, storing one row per CDR3 protein. The table records roughly 280,000 distinct CDR3 sequences, 15% to 20% of them present only once. The V gene's germline CDR1 is MGHRA and CDR2 YSYEKL. The J segment lost 0 bases and the V segment lost 7 bases, leaving 8 bases of the junction unmatched. The CDR3 totals 16 residues. Sequences were obtained from PBMCs or a T cell subset sorted from them (not recorded which). The TCR comes from a man aged 18 to 30 who had mild COVID-19 (a few samples of this study predate the infection). Cell type and time point are not known. V and J are TRBV4-1 and TRBJ2-7; 11 positions match TRBD2. The CDR3 coding sequence is TGCGCCAGCACCAAGACTAGCGGGGCAAGCTCCTACGAGCAGTACTTC. It codes for CASTKTSGASSYEQYF.